This passage covers 25 T cell receptor beta chains from one sample sequenced in a study of blood T cell repertoires in COVID-19. Repertoires were generated with immunoSEQ multiplex PCR, while TCRdb's copy carries only in-frame clones and drops some. Among 300,000 to 400,000 clones listed, roughly nine tenths were seen once. Sequences were obtained from PBMCs or T cells enriched from blood (not recorded which). These receptors were collected from a man aged 55 to 69 who had recovered from COVID-19.

This clone was seen a handful of times. The chain combines TRBV5-8 with TRBJ1-2, with D tentatively TRBD1 (6 bases). V lost 0 bases and J lost 4, with 13 bases in between. Germline V gene data show CDR1 as SGHTS and CDR2 as YDEGEE. The CDR3 has 15 residues. The CDR3: CASSLAGALGYGYTF. CDR3 in DNA: TGTGCCAGCAGCTTGGCAGGGGCTTTGGGCTATGGCTACACCTTC.

V is TRBV28 and J is TRBJ1-3; D unresolved. Germline-derived CDR1 and CDR2 are MDHEN and SYDVKM. This CDR3 region has 16 residues. The V end lost 7 bases, the J end lost 0 bases, and 16 bases lay between the germline ends. The CDR3 reads CASTTPGIASGNTIYF. The DNA for the CDR3 is TGTGCCAGCACCACCCCCGGGATCGCCTCTGGAAACACCATATATTTT.

J is TRBJ1-2 and V is TRBV18; tentative D call: TRBD1 (6 bases). Trimming stripped 4 bases from V and 2 bases from J, with 17 bases between. From germline, CDR1 is KGHSH and CDR2 LQKENI. The CDR3 loop spans 16 amino acids. The CDR3 nucleotides are TGTGCCAGCTCACAATCCGCTGACACAGGGAACTATGGCTACACCTTC. It encodes CASSQSADTGNYGYTF. The full variable domain, with the rest looked up from reference TRBV18 and TRBJ1-2, is NAGVMQNPRHLVRRRGQEARLRCSPMKGHSHVYWYRQLPEEGLKFMVYLQKENIIDESGMPKERFSAEFPKEGPSILRIQQVVRGDSAAYFCASSQSADTGNYGYTFGSGTRLTVV.

The rearrangement links TRBV11-2 to TRBJ2-7; the match to TRBD1 covers 7 bases. The CDR3 extends over 15 amino acids. V shed 1 base, J shed 6 bases, and the junction held 9 bases outside the gene matches. The germline V gene has CDR1 SGHAT and CDR2 FQNNGV. The CDR3 protein is CASSLGETGPIEQYF. The CDR3 DNA follows: TGTGCCAGCAGCTTAGGGGAGACAGGGCCGATCGAGCAGTACTTC.

This chain joins TRBV3-1 (or the pseudogene TRBV3-2) and TRBJ2-3, with 9 bases fitting TRBD2. Germline CDR1 and CDR2: LGHDT and YNNKEL (reference sequence). CDR3 length equals 15 residues. J gave up 5 bases and V 4 bases, and 7 bases lay outside the gene matches. The CDR3 region is CASSPSAGGGDTQYF. CDR3 coding DNA: TGTGCCAGCAGCCCCTCCGCGGGAGGGGGAGATACGCAGTATTTT.

V and J are TRBV7-9 and TRBJ1-1; 9 bases agree with TRBD1. Looked up from germline, CDR1 is SEHNR and CDR2 is FQNEAQ (reference sequence). The CDR3 has 14 residues. The V gene end was trimmed by 5 bases and the J gene end by 3 bases; junction bases not matched to a gene: 4. The CDR3 loop is CASSGTGMDTEAFF. Written as DNA, the CDR3 is TGTGCCAGCAGCGGGACAGGGATGGACACTGAAGCTTTCTTT.

V is TRBV7-2 and J is TRBJ2-2, with 8 nucleotides matching TRBD2. The CDR3 is 18 amino acids. Germline CDR1 and CDR2: SGHTA and FQGNSA. V trimming: 0 bases; J trimming: 2 bases; junction bases outside the gene matches: 8. The CDR3: CASSLAFLAGINTGELFF. The CDR3 DNA follows: TGTGCCAGCAGCTTAGCGTTCCTAGCGGGTATTAACACCGGGGAGCTGTTTTTT.

The rearrangement joins TRBV11-2 to TRBJ2-1; 9 nucleotides agree with TRBD2. The V gene end was trimmed by 4 bases and the J gene end by 5 bases; junction bases not matched to a gene: 12. The CDR3 runs 17 residues. Germline V lookup: CDR1 SGHAT, CDR2 FQNNGV. The CDR3 DNA reads TGTGCCAGCAGCTCCCCCAAAGGGGTAGCGGGAGACAATGAGCAGTTCTTC. Protein product: CASSSPKGVAGDNEQFF.

This clone was detected once. The chain combines TRBV27 with TRBJ1-5; D may be TRBD1 (6 bases). The CDR3 sequence is 18 residues long. V was shortened by 2 bases and J by 3 bases, with 20 bases between the two germline ends. Germline V gene sequence: CDR1 MNHEY, CDR2 SMNVEV (reference sequence). CDR3 sequence reads: CASSLGNTGTPSNQPQHF. The CDR3 DNA reads as TGTGCCAGCAGTTTAGGAAACACAGGGACCCCTTCCAATCAGCCCCAGCATTTT.

The V and J genes are TRBV7-2 and TRBJ1-5; 9 bases fit TRBD1. The CDR3 extends over 15 amino acids. The germline gives CDR1 SGHTA, CDR2 FQGNSA. V shed 6 bases and J 7 bases; nucleotides not matched to a gene: 10. The CDR3 sequence is CASSSDRGGDQPQHF. In DNA form, the CDR3 reads TGTGCCAGCAGTTCTGACAGGGGGGGGGACCAGCCCCAGCATTTT.

The rearrangement uses TRBV7-2 and TRBJ2-5; TRBD1 aligns across 9 bases. The germline gives CDR1 SGHTA, CDR2 FQGNSA. J gave up 5 bases and V 4 bases, and 8 bases lay outside the gene matches. The CDR3 is 15 residues long. The CDR3 sequence: CASSSPYRGPETQYF. The DNA for the CDR3 is TGTGCCAGCAGCTCCCCTTACAGGGGGCCGGAGACCCAGTACTTC.

In its sample, this clone was seen a few times. This sequence joins TRBV3-1 (or the pseudogene TRBV3-2) and TRBJ2-7, with 11 bases matching TRBD2. V shed 3 bases and J 0 bases; nucleotides not matched to a gene: 7. The CDR3 totals 17 residues. The V gene's germline CDR1 is LGHDT and CDR2 YNNKEL (reference sequence). The CDR3 reads CASSHSSGRPSSYEQYF. The CDR3 nucleotides read TGTGCCAGCAGCCACTCTAGCGGGAGGCCAAGCTCCTACGAGCAGTACTTC.

The table lists this clone with a few counts. The chain employs TRBV7-2 and TRBJ1-2; D possibly corresponds to TRBD1 (6 bases). Trimming took 1 base from V and 7 from J, leaving 16 bases between them. The CDR3 is 15 amino acids. Germline CDR1 is SGHTA and CDR2 is FQGNSA. The CDR3 loop is CASSLVSQGMGGYTF. CDR3 sequence (DNA): TGTGCCAGCAGCTTAGTGTCGCAGGGGATGGGTGGCTACACCTTC.

The chain uses TRBV5-1 and TRBJ2-3, with 11 bases lining up with TRBD2. V was clipped by 4 bases and J by 2 bases; unmatched bases: 12. The CDR3 has 18 residues. Germline V CDR1 and CDR2: SGHRS, YFSETQ. CDR3 protein: CASSPRGTSGSVTDTQYF. The CDR3 DNA reads as TGCGCCAGCAGCCCTCGAGGAACTAGCGGGAGTGTCACAGATACGCAGTATTTT.

This chain uses TRBV28 with TRBJ2-3; 7 bases match TRBD1. Trimming cost V 1 base and J 2 bases; bases outside gene matches: 6. The CDR3 runs 16 residues. Per the germline V gene, CDR1 is MDHEN and CDR2 is SYDVKM. CDR3 in DNA: TGTGCCAGCAGTTTATCGAGGGGGCCCTACACAGATACGCAGTATTTT. Protein product: CASSLSRGPYTDTQYF. The full variable domain, in which reference TRBV28 and TRBJ2-3 provide the parts outside the CDR3, is DVKVTQSSRYLVKRTGEKVFLECVQDMDHENMFWYRQDPGLGLRLIYFSYDVKMKEKGDIPEGYSVSREKKERFSLILESASTNQTSMYLCASSLSRGPYTDTQYFGPGTRLTVL.

The chain has TRBV27 and TRBJ1-1; 8 bases are shared with TRBD1. With V trimmed by 9 bases and J by 8 bases, 11 bases remained unmatched. Germline V gene data show CDR1 as MNHEY and CDR2 as SMNVEV (reference sequence). The CDR3 is 13 residues long. The CDR3 nucleotides read TGTGCCAGGCGGACAGGGCCCTACCTAGAAGCTTTCTTT. Translating it yields CARRTGPYLEAFF.

The rearrangement joins TRBV3-1 (or the pseudogene TRBV3-2) to TRBJ2-1; TRBD2 matches at 10 bases. CDR3 length equals 16 residues. The trim removed 4 bases at V and 8 bases at J, leaving 11 bases unmatched. CDR1 and CDR2 (germline): LGHDT, YNNKEL (reference sequence). The chain's CDR3 is CASSPGAASGSYEQFF. The DNA for the CDR3 is TGTGCCAGCAGCCCCGGGGCGGCTAGCGGGAGCTATGAGCAGTTCTTC.

This chain connects TRBV9 to TRBJ2-7; D might be TRBD1 (6 bases). CDR3 length equals 15 residues. The V gene's germline CDR1 is SGDLS and CDR2 YYNGEE. The V end lost 0 bases, the J end lost 2 bases, and 12 bases lay between the germline ends. The CDR3 reads CASSVGGTGPYEQYF. Written as DNA, the CDR3 is TGTGCCAGCAGCGTAGGGGGAACAGGGCCCTACGAGCAGTACTTC. The full variable domain, completed using reference TRBV9 and TRBJ2-7, is DSGVTQTPKHLITATGQRVTLRCSPRSGDLSVYWYQQSLDQGLQFLIQYYNGEERAKGNILERFSAQQFPDLHSELNLSSLELGDSALYFCASSVGGTGPYEQYFGPGTRLTVT.

The gene calls are TRBV27 and TRBJ2-7; 7 bases are shared with TRBD1. The J segment lost 3 bases and the V segment lost 5 bases, leaving 7 bases of the junction unmatched. CDR1 is MNHEY, CDR2 SMNVEV, per germline (reference sequence). CDR3 length equals 14 residues. CDR3 sequence: CASSPGQTFYEQYF. The CDR3 bases are TGTGCCAGCAGTCCGGGACAGACCTTCTACGAGCAGTACTTC.

The chain links TRBV19 to TRBJ2-7; TRBD2 matches 11 bases. The CDR3 loop spans 17 amino acids. Losses at the gene ends were 6 bases for V and 0 bases for J; bases not matched to a gene: 10. Germline CDR1 LNHDA, CDR2 SQIVND (reference sequence). This CDR3 is CASSPYRLAGSSYEQYF. CDR3 in DNA: TGTGCCAGTAGCCCTTACCGACTAGCGGGGAGCTCCTACGAGCAGTACTTC.

The chain carries TRBV28 and TRBJ1-1; perhaps TRBD1 as D (6 bases). V dropped 7 bases and J dropped 1 base, with 13 bases sitting between them. The CDR3 length is 14 residues. CDR1 and CDR2 from the germline V gene are MDHEN and SYDVKM. This CDR3 reads CASILRGGNTEAFF. DNA of the CDR3: TGTGCCAGCATTCTGAGGGGGGGGAACACTGAAGCTTTCTTT.

The chain couples TRBV7-3 to TRBJ1-1; D is possibly TRBD1 (6 bases). Germline V gene data show CDR1 as SGHTA and CDR2 as FQGTGA. Deletions cut 0 bases from V and 8 bases from J, with 10 bases between. The CDR3 has 13 residues. The CDR3 protein is CASSLTVRGEAFF. DNA of the CDR3: TGTGCCAGCAGCTTAACGGTCAGGGGAGAAGCTTTCTTT.

J is TRBJ2-1 and V is TRBV18; possible D gene TRBD2, 5 bases. The CDR3 sequence is 12 residues long. Germline V gene lookup returns CDR1 KGHSH and CDR2 LQKENI. The V gene lost 3 bases and the J gene lost 10 bases, with 10 bases spanning the gap. The CDR3 nucleotides are TGTGCCAGCTCACCCACTAGGGAAGAGCAGTTCTTC. The encoded protein is CASSPTREEQFF.

V and J are TRBV5-4 and TRBJ2-5; 7 positions agree with TRBD1. With V trimmed by 3 bases and J by 2 bases, 4 bases remained unmatched. The CDR3 totals 14 residues. CDR1 SGHNT and CDR2 YYREEE come from the germline V gene (reference sequence). The CDR3 protein is CASSSGQVQETQYF. As DNA, the CDR3 is TGTGCCAGCAGCTCCGGACAGGTACAAGAGACCCAGTACTTC.

CDR3 in DNA: TGTGCCAGCAGTGTGGGTCCGGGCTCCTACGAGCAGTACTTC. Encoded protein: CASSVGPGSYEQYF. V is TRBV2 and J is TRBJ2-7, with D unresolved. CDR1 is SNHLY and CDR2 is FYNNEI in the germline V gene. The V end was cut by 4 bases, the J end by 0 bases, with 10 bases between. The length of the CDR3 is 14 residues. Supplemented by reference TRBV2 and TRBJ2-7, the full variable domain reads EPEVTQTPSHQVTQMGQEVILRCVPISNHLYFYWYRQILGQKVEFLVSFYNNEISEKSEIFDDQFSVERPDGSNFTLKIRSTKLEDSAMYFCASSVGPGSYEQYFGPGTRLTVT.